This entry concerns a single T cell receptor beta chain. Which antigen it targets is not known. No base quality values were provided; no much bigger clone lies one nucleotide off. Via the germline V gene, CDR1 is MNHEY and CDR2 SVGAGI. From cysteine to phenylalanine, the CDR3 is 15 amino acids long. Kept here is only the CDR3 DNA, which spans 45 bases and is read in frame from base 1. V was cut back by 5 bases and J by 0 bases, leaving a gap of 13 bases between them. TCRbeta CDR3 regions were amplified from genomic DNA by means of the immunoSEQ Assay, a bias-controlled multiplex PCR. In the source study's methods: The number of nucleated cells in each sample was estimated from the amplification of reference gene primers within the assay. Sequence reads were collapsed and filtered to measure the absolute abundance of every unique TCRbeta CDR3 rearrangement. For each sample, productive Simpson clonality was calculated as the square root of Simpson's diversity index over productive rearrangements. Imported from immuneACCESS, the table was reduced by TCRdb to in-frame sequences with V and J called. These copies leave out some clones; in studies compared against another copy, an unresolved V gene accounts for under half, and the cause of the remainder is not known. D and trimming come from the DNA, and the V and J calls and clone size come from that table. The sample includes under 250,000 clones, with over 75% observed a single time. Of the sample, over 3.5% falls within the top ten clones.

The sample is drawn from a study of blood T cell repertoires in COVID-19 (dated by TCRdb to the early 2020s). For the study in its entirety: Samples covering the acute and convalescent phases of COVID-19 were provided by collaborators in the United States, Italy and Spain. Where HLA class I and class II types were available, the types were taken from metadata supplied by the sample provider, not from assay-based typing. The repertoires were made available in a free public database intended to serve as a resource for research on the immune response to SARS-CoV-2. The prospective study material was composed of cDNA or gDNA derived from T cells, B-cell-depleted T cells, or PBMCs. Sample metadata almost always included a de-identified subject ID, COVID-19 status, age in years and sex. Subjects who had been exposed to COVID-19, were actively infected with it, or had recovered from it provided the deeply sampled blood TCRbeta repertoires that made up the dataset. The samples were drawn from the first 160 participants of the ongoing ImmuneRACE study and from over 950 subjects provided by 6 global collaborators.

What the authors observed across the whole study: Clinical and demographic metadata were provided uncurated, with the amount varying by source and participant.

Participants in the prospective study were aged about 18 to 95 years, lived in some 24 United States geographic areas, and enrolled through a virtual design. In the prospective study, participants were assigned to cohorts based on the clinical history participants reported in a screening survey and a study questionnaire. Exposed participants were defined as having been in contact with someone with a PCR-confirmed or clinician-diagnosed COVID-19 case within 2 weeks of study entry. In the prospective study, mobile phlebotomists collected whole blood, serum and a nasopharyngeal or oropharyngeal swab from each participant. Prospective study participants could optionally give additional blood draws and questionnaires over a roughly 2-month period. Before DNA extraction, blood samples from the prospective study were shipped at room temperature or frozen.

The sequence joins TRBV6-5 to TRBJ1-1, with the D segment identity uncertain. The TCR comes from a young woman who had been exposed to COVID-19. Material: PBMCs or T cells enriched from blood (not recorded which). The DNA reads TGTGCCAGCAGTCCCCGCCGCCGAGTGAACACTGAAGCTTTCTTT. This translates into CASSPRRRVNTEAFF.